This T cell receptor (beta chain) appears in the sequencing data of a study of blood T cell repertoires in COVID-19. Study overall: Samples came from the United States, Italy and Spain, spanning acute and convalescent COVID-19. In each case, the material was cDNA or gDNA derived from T cells, B-cell-depleted T cells, or PBMCs.

Here immunoSEQ multiplex PCR was the method, and the copy in TCRdb shows in-frame clones only, minus some. The table shows about 52,000 clones, with 70% to 85% occurring only once. CDR3 length equals 15 residues. CDR1 and CDR2 from the germline V gene are SGHKS and YYEKEE (reference sequence). Trimming shortened V by 3 bases and J by 0 bases, and 10 bases separated the two germline ends. Those enrolled in Seattle joined during active infection and were followed longitudinally afterward. The specimen was peripheral blood. The rearrangement links TRBV5-5 to TRBJ1-3; the D is unclear. The TCR originated in a man older than 75 with COVID-19, enrolled during active disease. CDR3 region: CASSWTTPSGNTIYF. The CDR3 coding sequence is TGTGCCAGCAGCTGGACTACTCCCTCTGGAAACACCATATATTTT.